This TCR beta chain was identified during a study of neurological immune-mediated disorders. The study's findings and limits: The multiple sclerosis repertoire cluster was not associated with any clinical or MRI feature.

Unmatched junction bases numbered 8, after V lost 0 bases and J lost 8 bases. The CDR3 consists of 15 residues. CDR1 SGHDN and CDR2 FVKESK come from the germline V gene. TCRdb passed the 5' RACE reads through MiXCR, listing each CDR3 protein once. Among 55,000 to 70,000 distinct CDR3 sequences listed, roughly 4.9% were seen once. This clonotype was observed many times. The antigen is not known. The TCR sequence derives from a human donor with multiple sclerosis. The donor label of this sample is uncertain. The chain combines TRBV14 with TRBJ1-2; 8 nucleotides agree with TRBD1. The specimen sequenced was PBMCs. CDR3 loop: CASSQDRQGFGGYTF. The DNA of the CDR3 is TGTGCCAGCAGCCAAGACAGACAGGGGTTCGGAGGCTACACCTTC.